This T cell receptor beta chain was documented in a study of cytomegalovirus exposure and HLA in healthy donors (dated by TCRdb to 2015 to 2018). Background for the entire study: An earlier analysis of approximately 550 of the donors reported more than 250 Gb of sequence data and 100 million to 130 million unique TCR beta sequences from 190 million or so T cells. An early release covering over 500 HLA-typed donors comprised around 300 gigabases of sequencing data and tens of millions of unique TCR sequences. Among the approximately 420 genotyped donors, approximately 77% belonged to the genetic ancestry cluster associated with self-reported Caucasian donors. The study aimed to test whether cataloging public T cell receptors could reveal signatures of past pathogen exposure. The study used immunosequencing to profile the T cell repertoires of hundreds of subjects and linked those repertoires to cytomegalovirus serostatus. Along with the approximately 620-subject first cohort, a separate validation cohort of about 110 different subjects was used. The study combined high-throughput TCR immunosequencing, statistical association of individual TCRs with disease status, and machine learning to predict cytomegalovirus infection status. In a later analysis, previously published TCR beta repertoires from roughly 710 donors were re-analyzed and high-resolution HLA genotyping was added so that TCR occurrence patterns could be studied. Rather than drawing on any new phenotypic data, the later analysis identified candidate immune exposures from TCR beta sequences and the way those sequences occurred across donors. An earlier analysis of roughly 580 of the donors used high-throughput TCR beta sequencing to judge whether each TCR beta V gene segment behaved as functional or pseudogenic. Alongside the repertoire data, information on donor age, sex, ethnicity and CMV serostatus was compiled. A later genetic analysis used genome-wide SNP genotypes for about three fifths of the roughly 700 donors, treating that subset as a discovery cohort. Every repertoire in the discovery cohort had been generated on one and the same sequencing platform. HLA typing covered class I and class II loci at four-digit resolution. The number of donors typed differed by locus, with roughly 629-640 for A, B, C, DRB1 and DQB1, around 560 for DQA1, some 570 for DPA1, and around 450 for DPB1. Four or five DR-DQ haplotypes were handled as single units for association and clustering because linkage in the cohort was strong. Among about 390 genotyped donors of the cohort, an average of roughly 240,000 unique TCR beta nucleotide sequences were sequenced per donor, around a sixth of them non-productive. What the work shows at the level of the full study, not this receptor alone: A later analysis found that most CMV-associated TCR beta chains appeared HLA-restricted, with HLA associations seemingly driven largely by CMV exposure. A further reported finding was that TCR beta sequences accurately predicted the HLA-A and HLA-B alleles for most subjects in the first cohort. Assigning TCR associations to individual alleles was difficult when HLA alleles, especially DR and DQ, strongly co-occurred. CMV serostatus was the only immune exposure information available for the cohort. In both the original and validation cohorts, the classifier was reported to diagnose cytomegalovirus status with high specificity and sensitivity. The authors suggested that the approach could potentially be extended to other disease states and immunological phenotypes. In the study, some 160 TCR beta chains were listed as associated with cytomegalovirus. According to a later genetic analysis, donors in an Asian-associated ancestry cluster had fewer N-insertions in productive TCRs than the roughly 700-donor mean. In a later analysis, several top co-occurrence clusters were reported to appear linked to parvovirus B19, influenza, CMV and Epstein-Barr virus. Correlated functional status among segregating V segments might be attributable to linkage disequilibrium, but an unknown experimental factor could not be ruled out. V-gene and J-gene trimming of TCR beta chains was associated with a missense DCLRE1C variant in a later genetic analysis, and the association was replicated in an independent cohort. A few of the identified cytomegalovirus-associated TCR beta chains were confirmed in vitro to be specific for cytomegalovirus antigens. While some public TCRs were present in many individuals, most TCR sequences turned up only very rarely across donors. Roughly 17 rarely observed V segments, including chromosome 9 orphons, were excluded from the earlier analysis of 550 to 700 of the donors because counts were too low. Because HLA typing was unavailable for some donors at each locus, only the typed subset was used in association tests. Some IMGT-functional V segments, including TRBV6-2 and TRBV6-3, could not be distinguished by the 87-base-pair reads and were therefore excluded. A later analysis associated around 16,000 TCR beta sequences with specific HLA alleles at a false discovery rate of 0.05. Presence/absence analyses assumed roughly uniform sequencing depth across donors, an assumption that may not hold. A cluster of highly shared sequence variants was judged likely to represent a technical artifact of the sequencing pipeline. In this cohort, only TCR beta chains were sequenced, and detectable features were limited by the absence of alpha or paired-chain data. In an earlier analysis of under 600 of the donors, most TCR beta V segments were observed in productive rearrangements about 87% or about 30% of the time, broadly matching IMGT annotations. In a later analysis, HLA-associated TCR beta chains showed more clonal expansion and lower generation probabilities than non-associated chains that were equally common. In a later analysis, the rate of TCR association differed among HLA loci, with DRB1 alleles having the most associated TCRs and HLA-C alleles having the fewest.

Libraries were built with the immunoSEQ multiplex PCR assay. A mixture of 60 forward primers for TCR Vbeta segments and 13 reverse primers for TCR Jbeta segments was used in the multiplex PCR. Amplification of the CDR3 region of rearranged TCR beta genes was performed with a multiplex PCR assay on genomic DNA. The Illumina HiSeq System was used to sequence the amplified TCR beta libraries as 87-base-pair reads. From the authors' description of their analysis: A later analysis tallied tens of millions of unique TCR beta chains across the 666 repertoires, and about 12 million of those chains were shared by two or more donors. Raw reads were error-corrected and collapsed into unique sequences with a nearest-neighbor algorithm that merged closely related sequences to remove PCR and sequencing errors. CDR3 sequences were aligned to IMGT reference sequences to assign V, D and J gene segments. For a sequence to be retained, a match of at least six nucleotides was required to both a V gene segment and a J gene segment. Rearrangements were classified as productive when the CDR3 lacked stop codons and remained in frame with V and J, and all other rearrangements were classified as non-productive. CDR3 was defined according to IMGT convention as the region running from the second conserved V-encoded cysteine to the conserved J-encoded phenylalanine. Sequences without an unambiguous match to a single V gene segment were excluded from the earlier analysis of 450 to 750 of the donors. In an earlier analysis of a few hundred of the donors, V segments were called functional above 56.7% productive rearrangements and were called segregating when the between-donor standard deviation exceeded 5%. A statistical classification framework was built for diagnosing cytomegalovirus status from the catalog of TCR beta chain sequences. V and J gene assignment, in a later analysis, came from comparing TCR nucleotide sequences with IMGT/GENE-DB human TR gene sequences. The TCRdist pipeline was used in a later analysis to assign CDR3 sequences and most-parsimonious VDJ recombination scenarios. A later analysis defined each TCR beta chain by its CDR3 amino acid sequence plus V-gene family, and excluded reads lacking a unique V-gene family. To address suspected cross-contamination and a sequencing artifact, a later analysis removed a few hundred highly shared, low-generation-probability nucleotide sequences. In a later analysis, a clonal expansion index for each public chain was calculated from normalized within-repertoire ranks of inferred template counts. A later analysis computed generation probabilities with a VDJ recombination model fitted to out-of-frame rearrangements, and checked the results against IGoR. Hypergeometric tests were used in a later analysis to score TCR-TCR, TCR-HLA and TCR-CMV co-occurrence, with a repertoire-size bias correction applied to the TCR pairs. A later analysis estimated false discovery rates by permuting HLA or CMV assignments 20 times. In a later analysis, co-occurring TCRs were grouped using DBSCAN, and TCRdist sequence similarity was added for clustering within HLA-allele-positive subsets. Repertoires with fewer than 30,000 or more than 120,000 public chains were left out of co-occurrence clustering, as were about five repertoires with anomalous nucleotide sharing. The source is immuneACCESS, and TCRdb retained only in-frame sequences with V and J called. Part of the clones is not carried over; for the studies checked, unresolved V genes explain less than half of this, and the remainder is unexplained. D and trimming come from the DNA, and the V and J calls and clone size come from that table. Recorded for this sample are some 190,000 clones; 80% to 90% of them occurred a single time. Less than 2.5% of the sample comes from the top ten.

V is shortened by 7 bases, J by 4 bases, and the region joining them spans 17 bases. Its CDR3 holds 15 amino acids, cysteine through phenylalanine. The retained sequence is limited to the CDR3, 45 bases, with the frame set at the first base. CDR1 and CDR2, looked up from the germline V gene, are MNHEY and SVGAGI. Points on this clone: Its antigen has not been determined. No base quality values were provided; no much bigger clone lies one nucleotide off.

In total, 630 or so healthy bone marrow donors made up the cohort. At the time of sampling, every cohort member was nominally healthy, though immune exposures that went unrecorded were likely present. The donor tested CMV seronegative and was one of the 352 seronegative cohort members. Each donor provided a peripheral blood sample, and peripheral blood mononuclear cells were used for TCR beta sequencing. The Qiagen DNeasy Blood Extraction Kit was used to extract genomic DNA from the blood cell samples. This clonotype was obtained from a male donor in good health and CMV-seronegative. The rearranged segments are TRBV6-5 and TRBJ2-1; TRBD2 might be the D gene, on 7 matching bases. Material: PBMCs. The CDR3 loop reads CASIRSGGPYNEQFF. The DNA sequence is TGTGCCAGCATCCGATCGGGGGGCCCATACAATGAGCAGTTCTTC.